This entry features one T cell receptor beta chain sequence. Participants were placed into cohorts based on the clinical history they reported. Two negative PCRs, clearance, or symptom resolution were required of recovered Cohort 3 donors. This entry belongs to a study of blood T cell repertoires in COVID-19. As for the study in general: Acute and convalescent COVID-19 samples came from the United States, Italy and Spain.

Sequenced by immunoSEQ multiplex PCR; TCRdb stores in-frame clones only, minus some. The data hold about 210,000 clones, with about 85% observed a single time. The sequence was collected from a man in his forties or fifties who had recovered from COVID-19. Input material: PBMCs or T cells enriched from blood (not recorded which).

CDR3 DNA: TGTGCCAGCAGCCCGAGCCAGGGCTCTGGAAACACCATATATTTT. It specifies CASSPSQGSGNTIYF. The J gene is TRBJ1-3, the V gene TRBV3-1 (or the pseudogene TRBV3-2); maybe TRBD1 (5 bases). Germline CDR1 LGHDT, CDR2 YNNKEL (reference sequence). Trimming took off 4 bases at V and 0 bases at J, with 10 bases between the two ends. This CDR3 contains 15 residues.